The next 18 T cell receptor beta chains were all read from a single sample in a study of T-cell memory formation after mild COVID-19. MiXCR, applied by TCRdb to the 5' RACE reads, yields one record per CDR3 protein. The sample holds around 210,000 distinct CDR3 sequences, over 9% seen once. Specimen: PBMCs or a T cell subset sorted from them (not recorded which). The receptors here all came from a man younger than 30 who had mild COVID-19 (a few samples of this study predate the infection). Cell type and time point are not known.

This clonotype occurred many times. The CDR3 loop reads CASSFGQLKETQYF. The CDR3 DNA reads as TGTGCCAGCAGTTTCGGGCAGCTGAAAGAGACCCAGTACTTC. The chain employs TRBV12-3 or TRBV12-4 and TRBJ2-5; D remains unclear. The CDR3 totals 14 residues. V was clipped by 3 bases and J by 3 bases, with 11 bases between them.

This clonotype appeared a few times. This rearrangement joins TRBV15 to TRBJ2-5, with no clear D. Germline V gene lookup returns CDR1 LNHNV and CDR2 YYDKDF (reference sequence). Trimming stripped 5 bases from V and 5 bases from J, with 6 bases between. The length of the CDR3 is 11 residues. As DNA, the CDR3 is TGTGCCACCAGCCGCTTGGAGACCCAGTACTTC. Its translation is CATSRLETQYF.

In nucleotides, the CDR3 is TGTGCCACCAGTGCCAGCAATCAGCCCCAGCATTTT. It specifies CATSASNQPQHF. The gene calls are TRBV24-1 and TRBJ1-5; D gene ambiguous. Trimming left V 5 bases short and J 1 base short, with 2 bases between. The CDR3 sequence is 12 residues long. Germline V gene lookup returns CDR1 KGHDR and CDR2 SFDVKD.

This clonotype was seen repeatedly, ten times or more. V and J are TRBV5-4 and TRBJ2-2; 10 nucleotides align to TRBD2. The CDR3 is 16 residues long. CDR1 is SGHNT and CDR2 is YYREEE in the germline V gene (reference sequence). The junction had 4 bases not matched to a gene; V was cut back by 4 bases and J by 1 base. The CDR3 protein is CASSDPSGGNTGELFF. The DNA of the CDR3 is TGTGCCAGCAGCGATCCTAGCGGGGGGAACACCGGGGAGCTGTTTTTT.

The chain joins TRBV7-2 to TRBJ1-5; D is unclear. Germline CDR1 SGHTA, CDR2 FQGNSA. CDR3 length: 14 residues. V was pared by 3 bases and J by 7 bases, with 13 bases between. CDR3 bases: TGTGCCAGCAGCTTGAGGACGTTGAGGCAGCCCCAGCATTTT. Translation: CASSLRTLRQPQHF. Looking up the rest from reference TRBV7-2 and TRBJ1-5 gives the full variable domain: GAGVSQSPSNKVTEKGKDVELRCDPISGHTALYWYRQSLGQGLEFLIYFQGNSAPDKSGLPSDRFSAERTGGSVSTLTIQRTQQEDSAVYLCASSLRTLRQPQHFGDGTRLSIL.

This chain links TRBV19 with TRBJ1-1; D unresolved. V lost 7 bases, J lost 3 bases, and 15 bases lay in between. This CDR3 spans 14 amino acids. Germline V gene lookup returns CDR1 LNHDA and CDR2 SQIVND (reference sequence). CDR3 protein: CASTGGVGYTEAFF. CDR3 DNA: TGTGCCAGTACGGGTGGGGTAGGGTACACTGAAGCTTTCTTT.

This chain links TRBV4-1 with TRBJ1-1; D perhaps matches TRBD1 (5 bases). There are 16 residues in the CDR3. From germline, CDR1 is MGHRA and CDR2 YSYEKL. The germline V and J ends were trimmed by 0 bases and 1 base, with 12 bases remaining between them. CDR3 in amino acids: CASSQEGVGGNTEAFF. The CDR3 DNA reads as TGCGCCAGCAGCCAAGAAGGAGTTGGGGGGAACACTGAAGCTTTCTTT.

The genes are TRBV4-1 and TRBJ2-3, with D possibly matching TRBD2 (5 bases). Germline V gives CDR1 MGHRA, CDR2 YSYEKL. This CDR3 has 15 residues. Trimming cost V 3 bases and J 4 bases, with 14 bases left between them. In DNA form, the CDR3 reads TGCGCCAGCAGCCACCAACTGGGAGTCCCAGATACGCAGTATTTT. Translation gives CASSHQLGVPDTQYF.

This clonotype was counted only a few times. This chain links TRBV7-2 with TRBJ2-1, with D perhaps TRBD2 (5 bases). Germline values: CDR1 SGHTA, CDR2 FQGNSA. The length of the CDR3 is 14 residues. V was trimmed by 5 bases and J by 2 bases, leaving 10 bases between them. The CDR3 DNA reads TGTGCCAGCAGCCCCTGGGGAGCCTACAATGAGCAGTTCTTC. Residues: CASSPWGAYNEQFF.

This clonotype turned up a few times. The chain couples TRBV7-2 to TRBJ1-2, with D hard to call. The ends were cut back, 5 bases at V and 5 bases at J, with 12 bases in the middle. Per germline, CDR1 SGHTA and CDR2 FQGNSA. This CDR3 is built from 13 residues. The CDR3 loop reads CASSSGRMYGYTF. The CDR3 DNA sequence: TGTGCCAGCAGCAGTGGGCGGATGTATGGCTACACCTTC. Combining the CDR3 with reference TRBV7-2 and TRBJ1-2 gives the whole variable domain GAGVSQSPSNKVTEKGKDVELRCDPISGHTALYWYRQSLGQGLEFLIYFQGNSAPDKSGLPSDRFSAERTGGSVSTLTIQRTQQEDSAVYLCASSSGRMYGYTFGSGTRLTVV.

Ten or more counts support this clonotype. The DNA for the CDR3 is TGCGCCAGCAGTGACTTTCCGGGACAGGGGCAACAGCCCCAGCATTTT. Its translation: CASSDFPGQGQQPQHF. The rearrangement links TRBV10-2 to TRBJ1-5; 10 bases line up with TRBD1. The germline V gene has CDR1 WSHSY and CDR2 SAAADI. The CDR3 spans 16 residues. V shed 3 bases, J shed 7 bases, and the junction held 9 bases outside the gene matches.

The V and J genes are TRBV6-5 and TRBJ2-1; D not certain. Trimming stripped 4 bases from V and 0 bases from J, with 13 bases between. Germline V gene lookup returns CDR1 MNHEY and CDR2 SVGAGI. This CDR3 is built from 16 residues. The CDR3 loop is CASSSQQQSSYNEQFF. The CDR3 DNA follows: TGTGCCAGCAGTTCGCAACAGCAGAGCTCCTACAATGAGCAGTTCTTC.

This clonotype was observed a handful of times. The chain combines TRBV6-2 or TRBV6-3 with TRBJ2-3; tentatively, D is TRBD1 or TRBD2 (5 bases each). The length of the CDR3 is 17 residues. With 2 bases removed from V and 6 bases from J, the gap between germline ends came to 21 bases. The germline CDR1 and CDR2 sequences are MNHEY and SVGEGT. CDR3 sequence: CASSYPSIGTWMDTQYF. CDR3 nucleotide sequence: TGTGCCAGCAGTTACCCCTCCATTGGGACCTGGATGGATACGCAGTATTTT.

This clonotype was seen more than once but under ten times. This chain connects TRBV6-5 to TRBJ1-2; 7 bases match TRBD1. The J segment lost 3 bases and the V segment lost 7 bases, leaving 8 bases of the junction unmatched. The germline V gene has CDR1 MNHEY and CDR2 SVGAGI. This CDR3 region has 14 residues. The CDR3 region is CASTRTGFYYGYTF. CDR3 in DNA: TGTGCCAGCACTCGGACAGGATTCTACTATGGCTACACCTTC.

This clonotype appeared many times. The CDR3: CASSQEWGPPGTTEAFF. The CDR3 bases are TGCGCCAGCAGCCAAGAGTGGGGACCCCCTGGAACCACTGAAGCTTTCTTT. The gene calls are TRBV4-1 and TRBJ1-1, with D tentatively TRBD1 (5 bases). Per germline, CDR1 MGHRA and CDR2 YSYEKL. The CDR3 loop spans 17 amino acids. Deletions cut 0 bases from V and 4 bases from J, with 18 bases between.

The chain employs TRBV7-9 and TRBJ2-7; D uncertain. Between the trimmed V and J ends, which lost 5 bases and 2 bases, there was a span of 7 bases. Germline V CDR1 and CDR2: SEHNR, FQNEAQ (reference sequence). This CDR3 region has 12 residues. Here the CDR3 reads CASSLVPYEQYF. The CDR3 DNA reads TGTGCCAGCAGCCTGGTACCCTACGAGCAGTACTTC. Full variable domain (rest looked up from reference TRBV7-9 and TRBJ2-7): DTGVSQNPRHKITKRGQNVTFRCDPISEHNRLYWYRQTLGQGPEFLTYFQNEAQLEKSRLLSDRFSAERPKGSFSTLEIQRTEQGDSAMYLCASSLVPYEQYFGPGTRLTVT.

V gene TRBV5-1 combines with J gene TRBJ1-1, with D possibly matching TRBD1 (6 bases). The CDR3 extends over 16 amino acids. The germline V gene encodes CDR1 SGHRS and CDR2 YFSETQ. Trimming took off 5 bases at V and 1 base at J, with 18 bases between the two ends. CDR3 in amino acids: CASRSFWGRTNTEAFF. The CDR3 DNA reads TGCGCCAGCAGATCGTTCTGGGGGCGTACGAACACTGAAGCTTTCTTT.

The gene calls are TRBV18 and TRBJ2-2; D gene uncertain. This CDR3 comprises 14 residues. The V gene lost 6 bases and the J gene lost 6 bases, with 14 bases spanning the gap. The germline V gene has CDR1 KGHSH and CDR2 LQKENI. The CDR3 DNA follows: TGTGCCAGCTCCAGATCAACAGATGCCGGGGAGCTGTTTTTT. Translation gives CASSRSTDAGELFF. Full variable domain (missing parts from reference TRBV18 and TRBJ2-2): NAGVMQNPRHLVRRRGQEARLRCSPMKGHSHVYWYRQLPEEGLKFMVYLQKENIIDESGMPKERFSAEFPKEGPSILRIQQVVRGDSAAYFCASSRSTDAGELFFGEGSRLTVL.